The clone carrying this T cell receptor (beta chain) occurred a few times. Its matching antigen is unknown. CDR1 is SEHNR, CDR2 FQNEAQ, per germline (reference sequence). V was clipped by 9 bases and J by 4 bases, with 12 bases between them. This CDR3 has 12 residues. This record comes from a study of T cell repertoires in cytomegalovirus infection. Study-level information: CMV epitopes, recently identified HLA-C-restricted and well-studied HLA-B-restricted, were used.

One entry per CDR3 protein results from TCRdb running MiXCR on the reads. The repertoire has tens of thousands of distinct CDR3 sequences, more than 20% of them found once; the top ten carry 50%. Notes on the study in general: People with CMV and the relevant HLA were identified by cumulative public TCR beta family frequency. HLA-C-restricted CMV clonotypes gave the most frequent clonotype in two of eight donors.

This TCR was recovered from a human donor in good health (CMV status not recorded). Some clones in this sample may be carry-over from other donors' samples. The chain uses TRBV7-9 and TRBJ1-1, with D tentatively TRBD1 (5 bases). This sample comprised CD8+ T cells from cultured PBMCs, obtained from culture after CMV antigen stimulation. CDR3 nucleotides: TGTGCCAGTCTTATAGGGGCCACTGAAGCTTTCTTT. Its protein is CASLIGATEAFF.